The text below deals with one TCR beta chain. The data were taken from a study of T cell responses to AZD1222 COVID-19 vaccine. The assay was immunoSEQ multiplex PCR, and TCRdb's table has in-frame clones only and misses some. The data contain about 120,000 clones, about 93% of them seen just once; the ten biggest clones take up about 5%. The CDR3 totals 14 residues. Trimming took off 3 bases at V and 1 base at J, with 9 bases between the two ends. From germline, CDR1 is KGHSH and CDR2 LQKENI. This chain connects TRBV18 to TRBJ2-5, with unresolved D. The sample consisted of peripheral blood, taken 28 days after the second AZD1222 dose. This TCR was recovered from an adult who received the AZD1222 COVID-19 vaccine. CDR3 bases: TGTGCCAGCTCACCGGTCGGCGGCCAAGAGACCCAGTACTTC. Protein: CASSPVGGQETQYF.